This record concerns one T cell receptor (beta chain) sequence. Generated by immunoSEQ multiplex PCR, the TCRdb table keeps only in-frame clones and is missing some. The sample lists 10,000 or so clones; roughly 80% were seen once. These data are taken from a study of follicular helper T cells after annual influenza vaccination. The time point was: 2014-2015 season, pre-vaccination. The receptor's source is an adult who received the influenza vaccine. The sample consisted of CXCR5- memory CD4+ T cells sorted from blood, taken on the day of influenza vaccination.

CDR3 coding DNA: TGTGCCAGCAGTTTTCGGTCGTCCACAGATACGCAGTATTTT. This translates into CASSFRSSTDTQYF. This sequence joins TRBV28 and TRBJ2-3; D is unresolved. V lost 3 bases and J 2 bases, leaving 9 bases between the germline ends. Germline V CDR1 and CDR2: MDHEN, SYDVKM. The CDR3 covers 14 residues.